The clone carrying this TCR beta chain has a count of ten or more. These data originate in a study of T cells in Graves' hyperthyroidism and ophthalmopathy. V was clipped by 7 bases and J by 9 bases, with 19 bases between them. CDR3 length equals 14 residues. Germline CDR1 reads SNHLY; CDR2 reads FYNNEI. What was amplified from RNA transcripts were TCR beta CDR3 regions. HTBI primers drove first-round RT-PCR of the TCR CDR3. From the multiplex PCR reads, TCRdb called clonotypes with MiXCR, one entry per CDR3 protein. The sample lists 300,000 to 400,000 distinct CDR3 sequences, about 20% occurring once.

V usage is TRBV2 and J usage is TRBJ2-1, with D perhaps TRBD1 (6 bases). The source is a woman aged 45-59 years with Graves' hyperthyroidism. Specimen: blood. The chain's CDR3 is CASNQGIEAGEQFF. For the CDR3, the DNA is TGTGCCAGCAACCAGGGGATTGAGGCCGGTGAGCAGTTCTTC.